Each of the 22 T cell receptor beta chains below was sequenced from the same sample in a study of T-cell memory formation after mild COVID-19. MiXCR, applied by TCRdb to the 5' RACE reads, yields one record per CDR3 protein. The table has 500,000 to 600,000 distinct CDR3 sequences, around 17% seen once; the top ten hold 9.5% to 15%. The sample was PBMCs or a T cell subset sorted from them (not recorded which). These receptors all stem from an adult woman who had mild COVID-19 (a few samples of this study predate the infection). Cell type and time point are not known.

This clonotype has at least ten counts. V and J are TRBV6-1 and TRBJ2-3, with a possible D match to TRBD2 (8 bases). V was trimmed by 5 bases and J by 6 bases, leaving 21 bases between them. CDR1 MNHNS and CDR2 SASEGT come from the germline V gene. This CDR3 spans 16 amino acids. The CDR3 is CASSHGTEPGGDTQYF. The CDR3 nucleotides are TGTGCCAGCAGTCACGGGACAGAACCGGGAGGGGATACGCAGTATTTT.

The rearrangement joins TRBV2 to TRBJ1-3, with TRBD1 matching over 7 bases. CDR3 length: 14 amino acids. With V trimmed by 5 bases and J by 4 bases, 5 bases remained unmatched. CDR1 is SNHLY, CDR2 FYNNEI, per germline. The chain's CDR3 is CASSLNRGGNTIYF. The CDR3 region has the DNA TGTGCCAGCAGTTTAAACAGGGGAGGAAACACCATATATTTT.

The CDR3 loop is CASTRTGALNTEAFF. In DNA, the CDR3 is TGTGCCAGCACCAGGACAGGGGCTTTGAACACTGAAGCTTTCTTT. The chain carries TRBV7-9 and TRBJ1-1; 9 bases map to TRBD1. From germline, CDR1 is SEHNR and CDR2 FQNEAQ (reference sequence). With 7 bases clipped from V and 0 bases from J, the junction kept 6 bases outside the gene matches. The CDR3 contains 15 residues.

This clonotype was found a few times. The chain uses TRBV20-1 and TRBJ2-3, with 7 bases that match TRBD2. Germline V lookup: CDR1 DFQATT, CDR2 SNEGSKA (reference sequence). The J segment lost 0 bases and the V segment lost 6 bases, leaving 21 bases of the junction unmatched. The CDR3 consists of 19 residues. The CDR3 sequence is CSATKANRAGPTSTDTQYF. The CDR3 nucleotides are TGCAGTGCCACTAAAGCTAACAGAGCGGGACCCACTAGCACAGATACGCAGTATTTT.

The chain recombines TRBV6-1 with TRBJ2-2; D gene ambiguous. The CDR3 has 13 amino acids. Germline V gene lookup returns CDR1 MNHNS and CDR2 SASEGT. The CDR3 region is CATLLLAAGELFF. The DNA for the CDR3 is TGTGCAACCCTTCTATTGGCGGCCGGGGAGCTGTTTTTT.

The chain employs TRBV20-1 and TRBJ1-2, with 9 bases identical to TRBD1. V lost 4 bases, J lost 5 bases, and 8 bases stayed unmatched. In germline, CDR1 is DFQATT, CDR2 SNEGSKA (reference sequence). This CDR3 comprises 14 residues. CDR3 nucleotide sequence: TGCAGTGCTATAATAGCGGGACAGGGTTATGGCTACACCTTC. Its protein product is CSAIIAGQGYGYTF.

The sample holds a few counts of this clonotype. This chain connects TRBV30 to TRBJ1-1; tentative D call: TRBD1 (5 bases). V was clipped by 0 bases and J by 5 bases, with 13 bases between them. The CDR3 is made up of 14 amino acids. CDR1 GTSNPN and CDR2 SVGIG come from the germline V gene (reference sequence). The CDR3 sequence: CAWSVGQGLTEAFF. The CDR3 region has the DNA TGTGCCTGGAGTGTCGGGCAGGGATTAACTGAAGCTTTCTTT.

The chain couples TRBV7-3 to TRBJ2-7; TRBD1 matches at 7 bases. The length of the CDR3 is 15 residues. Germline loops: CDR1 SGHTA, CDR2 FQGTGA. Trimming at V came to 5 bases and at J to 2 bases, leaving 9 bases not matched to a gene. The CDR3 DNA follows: TGTGCCAGCAGCCCAACCGGGACAGATCCCTACGAGCAGTACTTC. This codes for CASSPTGTDPYEQYF.

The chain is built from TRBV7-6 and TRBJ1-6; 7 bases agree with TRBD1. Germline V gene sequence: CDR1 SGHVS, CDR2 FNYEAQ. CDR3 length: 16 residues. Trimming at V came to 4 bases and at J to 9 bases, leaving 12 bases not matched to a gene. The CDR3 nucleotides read TGTGCCAGCAGCTCCGAGGGGGCAGGGCATGGTTCACCCCTCCACTTT. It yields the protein CASSSEGAGHGSPLHF.

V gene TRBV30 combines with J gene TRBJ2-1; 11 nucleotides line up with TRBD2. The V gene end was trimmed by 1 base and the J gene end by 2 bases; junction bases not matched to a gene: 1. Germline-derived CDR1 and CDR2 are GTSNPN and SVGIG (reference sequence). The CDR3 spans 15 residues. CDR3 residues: CAWSGLAGTYNEQFF. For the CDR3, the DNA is TGTGCCTGGAGTGGACTAGCGGGGACCTACAATGAGCAGTTCTTC.

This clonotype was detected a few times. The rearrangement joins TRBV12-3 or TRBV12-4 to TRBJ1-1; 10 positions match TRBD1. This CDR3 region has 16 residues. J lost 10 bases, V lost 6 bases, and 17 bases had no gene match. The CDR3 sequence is CASSWTGGKAKPGAFF. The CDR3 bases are TGTGCCAGCAGCTGGACAGGGGGAAAAGCCAAACCCGGAGCTTTCTTT.

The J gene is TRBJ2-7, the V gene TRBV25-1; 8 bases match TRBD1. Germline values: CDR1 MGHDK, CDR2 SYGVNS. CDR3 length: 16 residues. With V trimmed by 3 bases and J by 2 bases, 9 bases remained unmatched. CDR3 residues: CASSDKQGAAAYEQYF. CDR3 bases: TGTGCCAGCAGTGATAAGCAGGGGGCGGCGGCCTACGAGCAGTACTTC.

The CDR3 reads CASRLQGLTDTQYF. CDR3 coding DNA: TGTGCCAGTAGACTACAGGGGCTCACAGATACGCAGTATTTT. V is TRBV19 and J is TRBJ2-3; 7 bases map to TRBD1. Germline V gives CDR1 LNHDA, CDR2 SQIVND (reference sequence). The CDR3 consists of 14 residues. The ends lost 6 bases at V and 2 bases at J; junction bases unmatched: 5. Full variable domain (missing parts from reference TRBV19 and TRBJ2-3): DGGITQSPKYLFRKEGQNVTLSCEQNLNHDAMYWYRQDPGQGLRLIYYSQIVNDFQKGDIAEGYSVSREKKESFPLTVTSAQKNPTAFYLCASRLQGLTDTQYFGPGTRLTVL.

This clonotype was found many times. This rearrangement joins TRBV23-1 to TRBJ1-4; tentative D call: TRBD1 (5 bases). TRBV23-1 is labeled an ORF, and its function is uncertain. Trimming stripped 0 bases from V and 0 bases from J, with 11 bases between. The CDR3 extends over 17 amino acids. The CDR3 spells CASSQSGLLATNEKLFF. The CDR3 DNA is TGCGCCAGCAGTCAATCGGGGCTTCTTGCAACTAATGAAAAACTGTTTTTT.

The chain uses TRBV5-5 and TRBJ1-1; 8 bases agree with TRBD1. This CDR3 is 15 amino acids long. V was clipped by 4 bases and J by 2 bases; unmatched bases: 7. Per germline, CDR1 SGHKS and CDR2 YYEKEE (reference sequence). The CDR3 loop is CASSQFRGLNTEAFF. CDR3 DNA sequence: TGTGCCAGCAGCCAATTCAGGGGGCTTAACACTGAAGCTTTCTTT. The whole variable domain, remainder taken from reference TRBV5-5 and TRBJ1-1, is DAGVTQSPTHLIKTRGQQVTLRCSPISGHKSVSWYQQVLGQGPQFIFQYYEKEERGRGNFPDRFSARQFPNYSSELNVNALLLGDSALYLCASSQFRGLNTEAFFGQGTRLTVV.

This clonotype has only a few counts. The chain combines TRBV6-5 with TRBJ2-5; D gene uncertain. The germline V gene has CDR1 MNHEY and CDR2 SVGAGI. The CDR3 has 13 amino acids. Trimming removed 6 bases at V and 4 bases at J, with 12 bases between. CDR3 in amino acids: CASSEMSLETQYF. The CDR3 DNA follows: TGTGCCAGCAGCGAGATGTCGTTAGAGACCCAGTACTTC.

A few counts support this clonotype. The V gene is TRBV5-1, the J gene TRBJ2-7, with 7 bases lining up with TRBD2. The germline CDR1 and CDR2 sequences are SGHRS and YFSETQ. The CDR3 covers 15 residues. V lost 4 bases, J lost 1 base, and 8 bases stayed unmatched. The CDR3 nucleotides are TGCGCCAGCAGCGATAGCGGCGGGGGTTCCTACGAGCAGTACTTC. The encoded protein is CASSDSGGGSYEQYF.

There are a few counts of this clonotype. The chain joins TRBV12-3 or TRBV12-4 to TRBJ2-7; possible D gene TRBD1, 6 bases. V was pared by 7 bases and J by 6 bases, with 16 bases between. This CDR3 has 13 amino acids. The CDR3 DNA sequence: TGTGCCAGCAACCTAGACAGGTGGAGCGAGCAGTACTTC. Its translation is CASNLDRWSEQYF.

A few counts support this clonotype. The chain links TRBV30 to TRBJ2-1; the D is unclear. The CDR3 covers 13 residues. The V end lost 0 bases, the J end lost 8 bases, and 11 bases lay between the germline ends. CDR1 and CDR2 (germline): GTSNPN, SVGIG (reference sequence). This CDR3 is CAWSVSATHEQFF. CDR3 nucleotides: TGTGCCTGGAGTGTTTCGGCCACCCATGAGCAGTTCTTC.

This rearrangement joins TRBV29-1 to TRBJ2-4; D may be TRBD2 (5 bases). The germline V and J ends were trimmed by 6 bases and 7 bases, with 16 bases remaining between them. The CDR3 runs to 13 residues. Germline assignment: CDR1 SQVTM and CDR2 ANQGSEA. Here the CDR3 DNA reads TGCAGCGTGGTCCGGGGTTCTGGGAACATTCAGTACTTC. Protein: CSVVRGSGNIQYF.

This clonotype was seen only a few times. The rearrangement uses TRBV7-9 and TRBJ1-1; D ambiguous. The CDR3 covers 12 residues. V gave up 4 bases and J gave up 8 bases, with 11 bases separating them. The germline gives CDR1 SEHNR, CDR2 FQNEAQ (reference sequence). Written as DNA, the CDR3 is TGTGCCAGCAGCTCCCTAAATGAGGAAGCTTTCTTT. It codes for CASSSLNEEAFF.

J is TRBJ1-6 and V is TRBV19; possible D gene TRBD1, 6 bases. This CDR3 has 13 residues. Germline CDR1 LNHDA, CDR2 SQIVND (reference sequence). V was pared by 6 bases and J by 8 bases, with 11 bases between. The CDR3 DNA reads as TGTGCCAGTAGAACAGGGCGATATTCACCCCTCCACTTT. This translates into CASRTGRYSPLHF.